This T cell receptor (beta chain) comes out of a study of shared clonotypes between healthy human individuals. Profiling relied on immunoSEQ multiplex PCR, and the TCRdb table lists in-frame clones only, not all of them. The sample yields approximately 1,500,000 clones, 95% to 99% seen once. The CDR3 is 17 residues long. V was clipped by 0 bases and J by 4 bases; unmatched bases: 2. CDR1 and CDR2 from the germline V gene are SGHVS and FQNEAQ. The sequence was obtained from a man aged 25 to 40 in good health. This sequence joins TRBV7-8 and TRBJ2-1; 14 nucleotides match TRBD2. What was sequenced was naive CD4+ T cells sorted from blood. This sample's subset: CD45RA+ positively selected. The DNA for the CDR3 is TGTGCCAGCAGCTTAGCGGGGACTAGCGGGAGATACAATGAGCAGTTCTTC. Its translation is CASSLAGTSGRYNEQFF.